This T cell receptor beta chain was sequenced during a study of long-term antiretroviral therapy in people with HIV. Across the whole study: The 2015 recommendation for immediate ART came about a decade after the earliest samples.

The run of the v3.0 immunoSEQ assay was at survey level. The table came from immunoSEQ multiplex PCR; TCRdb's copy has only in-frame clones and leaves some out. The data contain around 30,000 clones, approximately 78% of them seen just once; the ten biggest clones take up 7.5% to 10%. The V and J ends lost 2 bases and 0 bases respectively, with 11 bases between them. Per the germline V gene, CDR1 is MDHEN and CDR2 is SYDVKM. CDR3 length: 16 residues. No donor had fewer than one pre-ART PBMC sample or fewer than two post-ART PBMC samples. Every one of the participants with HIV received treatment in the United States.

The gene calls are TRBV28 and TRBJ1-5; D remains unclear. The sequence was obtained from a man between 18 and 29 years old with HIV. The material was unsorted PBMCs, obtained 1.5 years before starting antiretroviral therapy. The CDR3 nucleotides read TGTGCCAGCAGTTTAGGGATTATCCGTAGCAATCAGCCCCAGCATTTT. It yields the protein CASSLGIIRSNQPQHF.